This TCR beta chain appears in the sequencing data of a study of cytomegalovirus exposure and HLA in healthy donors. Study-level results: There was a cluster of highly shared sequence variants that was likely a sequencing artifact. High specificity and sensitivity for cytomegalovirus status were reported for the classifier. Altogether, about 160 TCR beta chains were recorded as cytomegalovirus-associated.

About this clone: Its target is not known.

CDR3 length equals 14 residues. CDR1 is MNHEY, CDR2 SVGAGI, per germline. J lost 3 bases, V lost 3 bases, and 4 bases had no gene match. Vbeta (60) and Jbeta (13) primers were used in the PCR. Here immunoSEQ multiplex PCR was the method, and the copy in TCRdb shows in-frame clones only, minus some. Of over 150,000 clones listed, 60% to 85% were seen once; the top ten hold 2% to 2.5%. The sequence derives from a man aged 45-65 years in good health and CMV-seropositive. The source material was PBMCs. V gene TRBV6-5 combines with J gene TRBJ1-2; 7 positions agree with TRBD1. The CDR3 sequence is CASSYYRGYYGYTF. The DNA of the CDR3 is TGTGCCAGCAGTTATTACAGGGGTTACTATGGCTACACCTTC.